This T cell receptor (beta chain) was sequenced in a study of blood T cell repertoires in COVID-19. In its sample, this clone was seen many times. This CDR3 comprises 15 residues. V shed 4 bases and J 1 base; nucleotides not matched to a gene: 6. Germline CDR1 LNHDA, CDR2 SQIVND (reference sequence). Per the original data handling: The authors estimated nucleated cell counts from reference gene primer amplification. Repertoires were generated with immunoSEQ multiplex PCR, while TCRdb's copy carries only in-frame clones and drops some. The V and J calls and clone size come from that table; D and trimming were worked out from the DNA. The table has about 230,000 clones, 86% seen once.

The sequenced material came from peripheral blood. This TCR came from a man in his fifties or sixties with COVID-19, enrolled during active disease. J is TRBJ2-7 and V is TRBV19, with 8 nucleotides matching TRBD2. The CDR3 DNA sequence: TGTGCCAGTAGTAAGAAGCGGGAGAGGTCCTACGAGCAGTACTTC. Its protein product is CASSKKRERSYEQYF.